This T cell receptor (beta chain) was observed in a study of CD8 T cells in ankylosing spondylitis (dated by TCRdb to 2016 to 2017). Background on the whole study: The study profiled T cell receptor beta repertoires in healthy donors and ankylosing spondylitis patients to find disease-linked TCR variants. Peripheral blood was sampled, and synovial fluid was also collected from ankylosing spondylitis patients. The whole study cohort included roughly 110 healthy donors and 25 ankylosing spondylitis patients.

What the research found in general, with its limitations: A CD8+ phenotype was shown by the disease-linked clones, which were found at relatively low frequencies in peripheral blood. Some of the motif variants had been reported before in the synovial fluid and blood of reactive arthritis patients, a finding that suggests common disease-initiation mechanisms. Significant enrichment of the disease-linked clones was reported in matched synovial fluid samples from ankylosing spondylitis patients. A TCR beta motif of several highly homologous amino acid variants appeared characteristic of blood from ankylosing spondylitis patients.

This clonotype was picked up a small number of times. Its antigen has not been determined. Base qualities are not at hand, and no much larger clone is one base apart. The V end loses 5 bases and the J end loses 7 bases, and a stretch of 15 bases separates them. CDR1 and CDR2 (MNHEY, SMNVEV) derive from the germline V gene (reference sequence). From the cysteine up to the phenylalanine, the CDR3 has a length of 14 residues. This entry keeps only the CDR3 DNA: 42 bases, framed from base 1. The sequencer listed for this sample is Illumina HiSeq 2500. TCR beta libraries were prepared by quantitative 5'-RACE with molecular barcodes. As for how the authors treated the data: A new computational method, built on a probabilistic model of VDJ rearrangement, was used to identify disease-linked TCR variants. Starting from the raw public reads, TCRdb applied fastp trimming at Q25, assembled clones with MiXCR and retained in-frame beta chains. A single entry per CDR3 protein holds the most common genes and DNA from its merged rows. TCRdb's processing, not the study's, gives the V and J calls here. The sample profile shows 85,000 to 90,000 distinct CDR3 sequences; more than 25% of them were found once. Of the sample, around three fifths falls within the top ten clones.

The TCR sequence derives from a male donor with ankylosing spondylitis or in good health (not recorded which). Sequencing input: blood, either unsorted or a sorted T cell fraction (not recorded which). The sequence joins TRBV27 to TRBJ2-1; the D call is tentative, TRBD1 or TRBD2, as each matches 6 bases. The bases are TGTGCCAGCAGTGTGGACGGGGGCCCAAATGAGCAGTTCTTC. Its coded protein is CASSVDGGPNEQFF.